The source of this T cell receptor beta chain is a study of T cells after somatic rescue of genetic block. This table comes from immunoSEQ multiplex PCR, and its TCRdb copy is limited to in-frame clones, with some not included. The profile covers 95,000 to 120,000 clones, with approximately 90% appearing a single time and 1.4% taken by the ten largest. The length of the CDR3 is 13 residues. After removal of 6 bases from V and 6 bases from J, the junction contained 2 bases not matched to a gene. The V gene's germline CDR1 is MNHNY and CDR2 SVGAGI (reference sequence). This chain uses TRBV6-6 with TRBJ2-1; TRBD2 agrees at 10 bases. This TCR was recovered from a woman under 30. What was sequenced was peripheral blood mononuclear cells (PBMCs). CDR3 in amino acids: CASRASGGNEQFF. The CDR3, as DNA: TGTGCCAGCAGGGCTAGCGGGGGCAATGAGCAGTTCTTC.